The present T cell receptor beta chain was sequenced within a study of preoperative IRX-2 immunotherapy in early breast cancer (dated by TCRdb to the late 2010s). The method was the immunoSEQ multiplex PCR assay. In TCRdb, the immuneACCESS table is reduced to in-frame sequences with V and J assigned. These tables do not hold every clone; where another copy was compared, an unresolved V gene accounts for under half, and the others remain unexplained. In all, the sample holds roughly 30,000 clones, and roughly four fifths of those were seen once. Clones ranked in the top ten supply around 2.7% of the sample. Taken with the paper, the label for treatment or condition translates to: preoperative locoregional IRX-2 cytokine immunotherapy. The samples were obtained from a phase Ib study that tested preoperative, locoregional IRX-2 cytokine immunotherapy designed to prime immune responses. Before surgery, IRX-2 was given to the donors, who were patients with early-stage breast cancer.

The V end gives up 4 bases and the J end 6 bases, leaving 2 bases in the junction not matched to a gene. The CDR3 measures 12 amino acids from cysteine to phenylalanine. Of the read, only the CDR3 DNA is kept; its 36 bases are in frame from base 1. The germline V gene encodes CDR1 MNHGY and CDR2 SAAAGT. Remarks on this clone: It has no known antigen specificity. Base qualities are missing; no much larger clone stands one base away.

This sample comprised lymph node tissue, obtained from a patient treated with IRX-2 immunotherapy. The V and J segments used are TRBV6-8 and TRBJ2-7; 8 central bases correspond to TRBD1. The TCR originated in a human donor with breast cancer. The CDR3 loop reads CASSFTGGEQYF. The nucleotides read TGTGCCAGCAGTTTCACAGGGGGCGAGCAGTACTTC.